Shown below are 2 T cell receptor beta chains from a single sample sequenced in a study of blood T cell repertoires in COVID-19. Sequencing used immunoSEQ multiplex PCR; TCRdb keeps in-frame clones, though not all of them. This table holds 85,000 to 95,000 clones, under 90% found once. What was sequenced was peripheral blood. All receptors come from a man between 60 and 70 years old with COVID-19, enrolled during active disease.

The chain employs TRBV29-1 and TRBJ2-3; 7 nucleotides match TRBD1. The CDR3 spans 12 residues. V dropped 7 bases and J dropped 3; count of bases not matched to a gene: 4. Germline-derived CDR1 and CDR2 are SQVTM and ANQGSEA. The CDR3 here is CSGQGETDTQYF. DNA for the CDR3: TGCAGCGGGCAGGGGGAGACAGATACGCAGTATTTT.

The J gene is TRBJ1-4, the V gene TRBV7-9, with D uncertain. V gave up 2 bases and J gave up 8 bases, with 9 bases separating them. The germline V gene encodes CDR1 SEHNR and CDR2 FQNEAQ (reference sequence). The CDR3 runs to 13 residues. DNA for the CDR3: TGTGCCAGCAGCTTATGGTCGGGGGAAAAACTGTTTTTT. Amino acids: CASSLWSGEKLFF.